This passage covers 3 T cell receptor beta chains from one sample sequenced in a study of blood T cells in healthy people across ages. The authors ran a second PCR of about 6 to 11 cycles using a sample-barcoded 5' primer and a J-beta primer mix. TCRdb recomputed calls from the 5' RACE reads with MiXCR, one row per CDR3 protein. The table records roughly 700,000 distinct CDR3 sequences, 25% of them present only once. This sample was shared with a second study, whose subject was T cells of mothers and their children.

Material: blood. These receptors came from a boy aged 5-17 years in good health.

This clonotype was observed a few times. The J gene is TRBJ2-3, the V gene TRBV7-3; D not resolved. The CDR3 spans 15 residues. The germline V gene has CDR1 SGHTA and CDR2 FQGTGA. The V end lost 1 base, the J end lost 1 base, and 9 bases lay between the germline ends. The CDR3 spells CASSLSGVRTDTQYF. CDR3 coding DNA: TGTGCCAGCAGCTTAAGCGGCGTCCGCACAGATACGCAGTATTTT.

The rearrangement uses TRBV29-1 and TRBJ2-7; no firm D call. Germline V gives CDR1 SQVTM, CDR2 ANQGSEA. V dropped 3 bases and J dropped 9 bases, with 12 bases sitting between them. CDR3 length: 11 residues. The CDR3, as DNA: TGCAGCGTTGAGTGGGGTTTGACGCAGTACTTC. Protein product: CSVEWGLTQYF.

This clonotype turned up a few times. The chain couples TRBV27 to TRBJ2-3; D remains ambiguous. Germline assignment: CDR1 MNHEY and CDR2 SMNVEV (reference sequence). The length of the CDR3 is 13 residues. The V end lost 6 bases, the J end lost 5 bases, and 12 bases lay between the germline ends. CDR3 coding DNA: TGTGCCAGCAGACCCCCCCGAAAAGATACGCAGTATTTT. Amino acid sequence: CASRPPRKDTQYF.